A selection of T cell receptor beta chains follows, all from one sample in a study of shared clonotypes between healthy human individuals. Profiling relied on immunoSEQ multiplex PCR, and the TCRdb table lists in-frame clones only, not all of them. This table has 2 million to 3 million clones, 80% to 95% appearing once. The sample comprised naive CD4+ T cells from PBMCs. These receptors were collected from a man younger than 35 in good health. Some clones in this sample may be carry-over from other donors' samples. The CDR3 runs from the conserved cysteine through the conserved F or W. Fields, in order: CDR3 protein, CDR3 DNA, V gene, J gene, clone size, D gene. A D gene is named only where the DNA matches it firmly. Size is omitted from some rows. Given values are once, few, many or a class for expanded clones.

CASSLVGGGSTGSEQFF,TGTGCCAGCAGCTTAGTTGGCGGGGGAAGCACGGGTAGTGAGCAGTTCTTC,TRBV7-7,TRBJ2-1,-,TRBD2
CASSLDLGVSPLHF,TGCGCCAGCAGCCTCGACCTGGGGGTCTCACCCCTCCACTTT,TRBV5-1,TRBJ1-6,-,-
CASSEIRGRDGYTF,TGTGCCAGCAGTGAAATAAGAGGGCGGGATGGCTACACCTTC,TRBV2,TRBJ1-2,few,-
CASSMGVSPDTGELFF,TGTGCCAGCAGCATGGGGGTATCCCCCGACACCGGGGAGCTGTTTTTT,TRBV9,TRBJ2-2,-,-
CASSVDRGGSYNEQFF,TGTGCCAGCAGTGTGGATCGGGGCGGCTCCTACAATGAGCAGTTCTTC,TRBV2,TRBJ2-1,-,-
CATSRGQGNQPQHF,TGTGCCACCAGCAGAGGACAGGGTAATCAGCCCCAGCATTTT,TRBV15,TRBJ1-5,few,TRBD1
CASSWGTEYYEQYF,TGTGCCAGCAGTTGGGGGACAGAGTACTACGAGCAGTACTTC,TRBV6-1,TRBJ2-7,-,TRBD1
CASSLGSPSGTYEQYF,TGCGCCAGCAGCTTGGGATCGCCTAGCGGTACCTACGAGCAGTACTTC,TRBV5-1,TRBJ2-7,-,TRBD2
CASSPRTGTNYGYTF,TGTGCCAGCAGCCCTCGGACGGGTACTAACTATGGCTACACCTTC,TRBV9,TRBJ1-2,-,-
CASSPGTSGRGETQYF,TGTGCCAGCAGCCCAGGGACTAGCGGGAGGGGAGAGACCCAGTACTTC,TRBV7-9,TRBJ2-5,-,TRBD2
CASSLGRNQPQHF,TGTGCCAGCAGCTTGGGTCGGAATCAGCCCCAGCATTTT,TRBV5-6,TRBJ1-5,-,-
CAWSVLGTADTGELFF,TGTGCCTGGAGTGTTTTGGGGACAGCAGACACCGGGGAGCTGTTTTTT,TRBV30,TRBJ2-2,few,TRBD1
CASSVTGLNEKLFF,TGCGCCAGCAGCGTGACAGGTCTGAATGAAAAACTGTTTTTT,TRBV5-1,TRBJ1-4,-,-
CASSPGLVDYEQYF,TGTGCCAGTAGTCCGGGACTTGTGGACTACGAGCAGTACTTC,TRBV19,TRBJ2-7,-,-
CASSQVGPGGVGYGYTF,TGCGCCAGCAGTCAAGTGGGGCCAGGGGGCGTGGGCTATGGCTACACCTTC,TRBV23-1,TRBJ1-2,-,TRBD1
CASSEPQGPNEQFF,TGTGCCAGCAGTGAACCTCAAGGTCCAAATGAGCAGTTCTTC,TRBV2,TRBJ2-1,-,-
CSVTVDSPNQPQHF,TGCAGCGTCACCGTGGACAGCCCGAATCAGCCCCAGCATTTT,TRBV29-1,TRBJ1-5,-,-
CASSVEVRNTEAFF,TGTGCCAGCAGCGTAGAAGTTAGGAACACTGAAGCTTTCTTT,TRBV9,TRBJ1-1,once,-
CASSLFSPMDEQFF,TGTGCCAGCAGCTTATTTAGCCCCATGGATGAGCAGTTCTTC,TRBV7-8,TRBJ2-1,-,-
CASSPTGVVYGYTF,TGTGCCAGCAGCCCAACAGGGGTCGTCTATGGCTACACCTTC,TRBV28,TRBJ1-2,-,TRBD1
CASSPDSISYNEQFF,TGTGCCAGCTCTCCCGATAGCATCTCCTACAATGAGCAGTTCTTC,TRBV18,TRBJ2-1,-,-
CASSKFTGELFF,TGTGCCAGCAGTAAATTTACCGGGGAGCTGTTTTTT,TRBV6-5,TRBJ2-2,-,-
CASTTRNGPQHF,TGTGCCAGCACAACCCGAAATGGACCCCAGCATTTT,TRBV27,TRBJ1-5,once,-
CASSLGGGHLKGNQPQHF,TGTGCCAGCAGTTTAGGGGGGGGTCACCTAAAGGGCAATCAGCCCCAGCATTTT,TRBV28,TRBJ1-5,once,-